These 11 T cell receptor beta chains were sequenced from one sample in a study of blood T cell repertoires in COVID-19. Repertoires were generated with immunoSEQ multiplex PCR, while TCRdb's copy carries only in-frame clones and drops some. This sample yields 150,000 to 200,000 clones, of which around 79% are seen a single time; roughly 5.6% belongs to the top ten. The sequenced sample consisted of peripheral blood. These receptors were taken from a middle-aged woman with COVID-19, enrolled during active disease.

CDR3 nucleotide sequence: TGTGCCAGCAGGATCGGGACAGGACCTGAAGCTTTCTTT. As protein: CASRIGTGPEAFF. The chain is built from TRBV5-5 and TRBJ1-1; 8 positions match TRBD1. With 5 bases clipped from V and 6 bases from J, the junction kept 6 bases outside the gene matches. The germline V gene has CDR1 SGHKS and CDR2 YYEKEE (reference sequence). The CDR3 has 13 amino acids.

The chain employs TRBV2 and TRBJ1-2; maybe TRBD1 (6 bases). Deletions cut 6 bases from V and 7 bases from J, with 21 bases between. Per germline, CDR1 SNHLY and CDR2 FYNNEI. The CDR3 extends over 15 amino acids. The CDR3 here is CASRSRDIDLSGYTF. The CDR3 nucleotides read TGTGCCAGCAGGTCCCGGGACATAGACCTAAGTGGCTACACCTTC.

This clone was seen a single time. V is TRBV14 and J is TRBJ1-2; no firm D call. Germline-derived CDR1 and CDR2 are SGHDN and FVKESK. Between the trimmed V and J ends, which lost 0 bases and 0 bases, there was a span of 5 bases. This CDR3 region has 14 residues. In DNA, the CDR3 is TGTGCCAGCAGCCAAGATCTAGCTAACTATGGCTACACCTTC. Translation: CASSQDLANYGYTF. The full variable domain, its missing parts supplied by reference TRBV14 and TRBJ1-2, is EAGVTQFPSHSVIEKGQTVTLRCDPISGHDNLYWYRRVMGKEIKFLLHFVKESKQDESGMPNNRFLAERTGGTYSTLKVQPAELEDSGVYFCASSQDLANYGYTFGSGTRLTVV.

The chain combines TRBV6-5 with TRBJ1-2, with 9 bases lining up with TRBD1. This CDR3 comprises 14 residues. The J segment lost 1 base and the V segment lost 6 bases, leaving 3 bases of the junction unmatched. Germline V gene data show CDR1 as MNHEY and CDR2 as SVGAGI. CDR3 in amino acids: CASSWDRDNYGYTF. The CDR3 bases are TGTGCCAGCAGCTGGGACAGGGATAACTATGGCTACACCTTC.

The V gene is TRBV11-2, the J gene TRBJ1-2; no reliable D call. The CDR3 totals 13 residues. The V end lost 2 bases, the J end lost 6 bases, and 10 bases lay between the germline ends. Per the germline V gene, CDR1 is SGHAT and CDR2 is FQNNGV. CDR3 DNA sequence: TGTGCCAGCAGCTTAAGAGGGTCTGATGGCTACACCTTC. It codes for CASSLRGSDGYTF.

V usage is TRBV5-1 and J usage is TRBJ2-2; possible D gene TRBD1, 6 bases. The CDR3 is made up of 13 amino acids. Per germline, CDR1 SGHRS and CDR2 YFSETQ. V lost 5 bases, J lost 6 bases, and 11 bases lay in between. The CDR3 coding sequence is TGCGCCAGCAGTACAGGGAGAGCCGGGGAGCTGTTTTTT. Amino acid sequence: CASSTGRAGELFF. The entire variable domain, with the rest obtained from reference TRBV5-1 and TRBJ2-2, is as follows: KAGVTQTPRYLIKTRGQQVTLSCSPISGHRSVSWYQQTPGQGLQFLFEYFSETQRNKGNFPGRFSGRQFSNSRSEMNVSTLELGDSALYLCASSTGRAGELFFGEGSRLTVL.

This clone was recorded only once. The chain couples TRBV7-3 to TRBJ2-2; 9 nucleotides line up with TRBD1. Germline V lookup: CDR1 SGHTA, CDR2 FQGTGA. J gave up 4 bases and V 5 bases, and 5 bases lay outside the gene matches. The length of the CDR3 is 15 residues. CDR3 region: CASSKGQGITGELFF. DNA of the CDR3: TGTGCCAGCAGCAAGGGACAGGGCATCACCGGGGAGCTGTTTTTT.

The chain joins TRBV6-2 or TRBV6-3 to TRBJ2-5, with D possibly matching TRBD2 (6 bases). This CDR3 contains 14 residues. CDR1 is MNHEY, CDR2 SVGEGT, per germline. Trimming took 2 bases from V and 2 from J, leaving 9 bases between them. CDR3 loop: CASSYDGGQETQYF. As DNA, the CDR3 is TGTGCCAGCAGTTACGATGGAGGGCAAGAGACCCAGTACTTC.

The rearrangement links TRBV3-1 (or the pseudogene TRBV3-2) to TRBJ2-7, with 12 bases lining up with TRBD2. The CDR3 spans 16 residues. CDR1 is LGHDT, CDR2 YNNKEL, per germline (reference sequence). Germline trimming cut 1 base from V and 0 bases from J; bases unmatched to any gene: 1. CDR3 loop: CASSQGTSGISYEQYF. CDR3 DNA sequence: TGTGCCAGCAGCCAAGGGACTAGCGGGATCTCCTACGAGCAGTACTTC.

CDR3 region: CASSDSRTSVSGGTQYF. CDR3 bases: TGCGCCAGCAGTGACTCCAGGACTAGCGTAAGCGGAGGGACCCAGTACTTC. This chain links TRBV10-1 with TRBJ2-5; 9 bases match TRBD2. Germline V gives CDR1 WNHNN, CDR2 SYGVQD (reference sequence). This CDR3 has 17 residues. Trimming at V came to 3 bases and at J to 7 bases, leaving 15 bases not matched to a gene.

In this sample, this clone turned up many times. The sample holds other DNA sequences that translate to the same CDR3. The gene calls are TRBV9 and TRBJ1-6, with D perhaps TRBD1 (6 bases). Germline CDR1 and CDR2: SGDLS and YYNGEE. There are 15 residues in the CDR3. The V and J ends lost 2 bases and 7 bases respectively, with 13 bases between them. The CDR3 sequence is CASSVAGVGNSPLHF. The CDR3 DNA reads TGTGCCAGCAGCGTTGCAGGGGTGGGAAATTCACCCCTCCACTTT.